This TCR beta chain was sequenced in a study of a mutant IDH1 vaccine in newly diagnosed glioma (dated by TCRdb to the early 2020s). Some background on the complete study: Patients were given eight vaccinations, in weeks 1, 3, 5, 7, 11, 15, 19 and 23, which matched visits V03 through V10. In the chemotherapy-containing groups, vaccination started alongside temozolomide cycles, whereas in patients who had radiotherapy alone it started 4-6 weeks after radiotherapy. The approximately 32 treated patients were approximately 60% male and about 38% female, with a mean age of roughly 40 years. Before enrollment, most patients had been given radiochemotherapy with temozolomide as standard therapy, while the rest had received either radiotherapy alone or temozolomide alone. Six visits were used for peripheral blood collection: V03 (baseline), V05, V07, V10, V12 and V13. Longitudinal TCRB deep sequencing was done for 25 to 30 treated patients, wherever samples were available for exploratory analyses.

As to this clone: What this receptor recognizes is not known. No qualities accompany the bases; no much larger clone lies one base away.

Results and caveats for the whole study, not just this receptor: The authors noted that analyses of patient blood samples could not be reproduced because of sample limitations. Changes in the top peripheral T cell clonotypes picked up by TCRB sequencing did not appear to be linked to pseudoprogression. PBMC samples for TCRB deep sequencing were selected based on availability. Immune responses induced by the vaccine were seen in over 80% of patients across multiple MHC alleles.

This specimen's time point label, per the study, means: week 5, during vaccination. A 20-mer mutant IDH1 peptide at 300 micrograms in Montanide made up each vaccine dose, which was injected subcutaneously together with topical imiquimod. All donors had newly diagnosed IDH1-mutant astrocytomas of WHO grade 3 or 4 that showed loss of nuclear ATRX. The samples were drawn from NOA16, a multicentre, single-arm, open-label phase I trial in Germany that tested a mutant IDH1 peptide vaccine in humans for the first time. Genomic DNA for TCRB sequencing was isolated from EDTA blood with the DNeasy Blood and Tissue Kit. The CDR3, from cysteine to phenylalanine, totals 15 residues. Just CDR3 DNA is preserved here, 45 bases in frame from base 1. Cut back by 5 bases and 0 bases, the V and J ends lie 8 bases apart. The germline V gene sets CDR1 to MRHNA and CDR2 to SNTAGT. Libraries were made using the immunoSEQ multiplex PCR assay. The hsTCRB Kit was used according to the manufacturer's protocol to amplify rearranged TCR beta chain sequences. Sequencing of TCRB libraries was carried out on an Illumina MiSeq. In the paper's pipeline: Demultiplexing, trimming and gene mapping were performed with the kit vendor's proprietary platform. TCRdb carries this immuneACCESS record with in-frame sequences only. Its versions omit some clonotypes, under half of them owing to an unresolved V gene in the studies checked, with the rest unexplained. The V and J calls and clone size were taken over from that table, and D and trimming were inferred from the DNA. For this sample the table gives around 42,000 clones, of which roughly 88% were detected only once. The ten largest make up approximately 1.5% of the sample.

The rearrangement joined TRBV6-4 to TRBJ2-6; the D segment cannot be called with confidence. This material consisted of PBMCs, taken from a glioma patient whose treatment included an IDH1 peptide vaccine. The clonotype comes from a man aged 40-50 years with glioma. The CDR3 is CASSRTDSGANVLTF. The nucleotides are TGTGCCAGCAGTCGTACAGACTCTGGGGCCAACGTCCTGACTTTC.